This T cell receptor (beta chain) derives from a study of T cells in tuberculosis. Study-wide findings and caveats: Smaller alpha distances in active tuberculosis partly reflected shorter CDR3-alpha lengths.

This clone was recorded once. Its antigen remains unknown. Clones were sequenced by immunoSEQ multiplex PCR, and TCRdb holds only the in-frame ones, with some missing. The top ten hold over 8% of the sample, which has about 24,000 clones, less than 97% seen once. The CDR3 contains 14 residues. Trimming at V came to 3 bases and at J to 7 bases, leaving 7 bases not matched to a gene. CDR1 and CDR2 from the germline V gene are KGHSH and LQKENI. This TCR was sampled from a donor aged 5 to 30 with latent tuberculosis or without tuberculosis infection. The chain carries TRBV18 and TRBJ1-2; 8 bases line up with TRBD1. Sequenced: PBMCs. The CDR3 DNA reads as TGTGCCAGCTCACCGCGCGAACAGGGGGGTGGCTACACCTTC. This gives the protein CASSPREQGGGYTF.